The clone carrying this TCR beta chain was observed once. The antigen remains undetermined. The data belong to a study of siplizumab effects on memory and regulatory T cells. The study, taken as a whole, reports: Siplizumab caused a significant drop in alloreactive sequences traceable to unstimulated CD4+ memory cells.

The protocol was immunoSEQ multiplex PCR, while the TCRdb copy is restricted to in-frame clones and leaves out a portion. Of about 100,000 clones listed, about 90% were seen once; the top ten hold around 2.6%. CDR1 and CDR2 (germline): MGHRA, YSYEKL. V lost 4 bases and J lost 0; bases outside the gene matches: 8. The CDR3 is 16 amino acids. Material: CD4+ T cells sorted from blood. The chain joins TRBV4-1 to TRBJ2-7, with 8 bases aligning to TRBD2. The TCR originated in a human donor in good health. Some clones in this sample may be carry-over from other donors' samples. CDR3: CASSPQRLAGSYEQYF. The CDR3 DNA follows: TGCGCCAGCAGCCCGCAGAGGCTAGCGGGCTCCTACGAGCAGTACTTC.